This TCR beta chain was retrieved from a study of a mutant IDH1 vaccine in newly diagnosed glioma. The wider study: Treated patients were around 62% male, approximately 38% female, mean age 40.4 years.

In regard to this clone: Antigen unknown.

Assay used: immunoSEQ multiplex PCR; TCRdb lists only in-frame clones, some missing. The sample lists over 45,000 clones, 60% to 80% occurring once. The time point was: week 47, end of study. Doses of 300 ug of mutant IDH1 20-mer peptide were given with topical imiquimod. Study-level results: The vaccine induced immune responses, and these occurred in approximately 93% of patients.

Sequenced material: PBMCs, taken from a glioma patient whose treatment included an IDH1 peptide vaccine. The TCR originated in a man over 45 with glioma.

CDR3 nucleotide sequence: TGTGCCAGCAGTTTATTTTCCGGAGGGGCCCAGTACTTC. It translates to CASSLFSGGAQYF. This rearrangement joins TRBV27 to TRBJ2-5; D is possibly TRBD2 (6 bases). The CDR3 has 13 residues. Germline V gene data show CDR1 as MNHEY and CDR2 as SMNVEV (reference sequence). V dropped 1 base and J dropped 9 bases, with 12 bases sitting between them.